This T cell receptor beta chain was retrieved from a study of OX40 agonist ivuxolimab in advanced cancers. Sequencing used immunoSEQ multiplex PCR; TCRdb keeps in-frame clones, though not all of them. The sample holds about 36,000 clones, about 80% seen once. CDR3 size: 14 residues. The V gene end was trimmed by 4 bases and the J gene end by 5 bases; junction bases not matched to a gene: 5. Germline loops: CDR1 SNHLY, CDR2 FYNNEI. The rearrangement links TRBV2 to TRBJ2-5; 9 positions match TRBD2. This receptor was taken from an adult with an advanced solid tumor such as melanoma, head and neck, liver or kidney cancer. Sequencing used CD4+ or CD8+ T cells sorted from blood, obtained in a trial of the OX40 agonist ivuxolimab. CDR3 sequence: CASSVGGGDETQYF. Here the CDR3 DNA reads TGTGCCAGCAGTGTGGGCGGGGGGGACGAGACCCAGTACTTC.